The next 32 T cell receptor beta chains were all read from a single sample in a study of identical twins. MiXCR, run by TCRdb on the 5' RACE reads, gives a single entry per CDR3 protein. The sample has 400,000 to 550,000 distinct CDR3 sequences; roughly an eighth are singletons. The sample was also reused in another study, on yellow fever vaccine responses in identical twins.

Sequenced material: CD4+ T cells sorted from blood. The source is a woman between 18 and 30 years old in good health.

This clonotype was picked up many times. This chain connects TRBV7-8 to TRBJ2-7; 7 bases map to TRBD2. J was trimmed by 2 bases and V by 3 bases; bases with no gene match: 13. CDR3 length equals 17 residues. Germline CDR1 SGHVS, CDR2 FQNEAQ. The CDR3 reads CASSFDPRSGVTYEQYF. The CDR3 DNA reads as TGTGCCAGCAGCTTCGACCCGAGGAGCGGGGTAACCTACGAGCAGTACTTC.

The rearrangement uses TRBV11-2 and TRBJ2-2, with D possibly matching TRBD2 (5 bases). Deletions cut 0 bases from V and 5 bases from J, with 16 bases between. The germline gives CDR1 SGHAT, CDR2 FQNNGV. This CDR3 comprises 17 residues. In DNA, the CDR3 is TGTGCCAGCAGCTTAGATCTAGCCCGGGGTAAAACCGGGGAGCTGTTTTTT. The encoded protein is CASSLDLARGKTGELFF.

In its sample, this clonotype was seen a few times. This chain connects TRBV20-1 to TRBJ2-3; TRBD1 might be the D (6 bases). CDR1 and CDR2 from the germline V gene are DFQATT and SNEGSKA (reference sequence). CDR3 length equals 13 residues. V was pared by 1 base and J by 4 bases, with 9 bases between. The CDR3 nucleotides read TGCAGTGCTAGAGTTCAGGGGTCAGATACGCAGTATTTT. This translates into CSARVQGSDTQYF.

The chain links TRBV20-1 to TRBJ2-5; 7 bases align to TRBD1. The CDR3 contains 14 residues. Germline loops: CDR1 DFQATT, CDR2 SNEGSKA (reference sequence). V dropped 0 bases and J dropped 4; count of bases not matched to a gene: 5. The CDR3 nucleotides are TGCAGTGCTAGAGAGGGGAAGGGGGCAGAGACCCAGTACTTC. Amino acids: CSAREGKGAETQYF.

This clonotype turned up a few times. The CDR3 DNA reads as TGTGCCAGCAGCCCTCCGGGACAGCGGGCTGGCGGCTACACCTTC. Its translation is CASSPPGQRAGGYTF. The rearrangement links TRBV3-1 to TRBJ1-2, with 7 bases matching TRBD1. The CDR3 sequence is 15 residues long. V shed 4 bases and J 8 bases; nucleotides not matched to a gene: 13. Germline V gene lookup returns CDR1 LGHDT and CDR2 YNNKEL (reference sequence).

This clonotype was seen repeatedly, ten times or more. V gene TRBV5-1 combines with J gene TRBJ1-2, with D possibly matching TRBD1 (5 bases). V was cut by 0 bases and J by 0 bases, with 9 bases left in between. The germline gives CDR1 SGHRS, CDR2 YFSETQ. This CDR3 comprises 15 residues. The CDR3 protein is CASSLAGAANYGYTF. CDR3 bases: TGCGCCAGCAGCTTGGCCGGGGCTGCTAACTATGGCTACACCTTC.

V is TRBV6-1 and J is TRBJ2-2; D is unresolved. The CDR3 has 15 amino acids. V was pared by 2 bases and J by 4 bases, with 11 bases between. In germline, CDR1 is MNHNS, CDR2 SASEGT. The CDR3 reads CASSEYAFPTGELFF. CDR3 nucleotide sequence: TGTGCCAGCAGTGAATATGCCTTCCCCACCGGGGAGCTGTTTTTT.

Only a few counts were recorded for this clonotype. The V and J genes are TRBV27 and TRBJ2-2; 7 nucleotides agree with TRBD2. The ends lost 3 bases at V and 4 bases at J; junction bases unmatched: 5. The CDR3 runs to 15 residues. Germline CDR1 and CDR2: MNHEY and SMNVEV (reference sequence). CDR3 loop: CASSFWGGTTGELFF. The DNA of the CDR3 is TGTGCCAGCAGTTTTTGGGGGGGGACCACCGGGGAGCTGTTTTTT.

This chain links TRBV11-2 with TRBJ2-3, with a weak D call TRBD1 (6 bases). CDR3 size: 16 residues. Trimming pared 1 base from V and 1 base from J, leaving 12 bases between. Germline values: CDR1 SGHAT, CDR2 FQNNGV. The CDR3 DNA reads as TGTGCCAGCAGCTTAGGTGATAAGGGGGGCACAGATACGCAGTATTTT. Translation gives CASSLGDKGGTDTQYF. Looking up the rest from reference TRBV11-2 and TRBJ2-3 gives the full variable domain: EAGVAQSPRYKIIEKRQSVAFWCNPISGHATLYWYQQILGQGPKLLIQFQNNGVVDDSQLPKDRFSAERLKGVDSTLKIQPAKLEDSAVYLCASSLGDKGGTDTQYFGPGTRLTVL.

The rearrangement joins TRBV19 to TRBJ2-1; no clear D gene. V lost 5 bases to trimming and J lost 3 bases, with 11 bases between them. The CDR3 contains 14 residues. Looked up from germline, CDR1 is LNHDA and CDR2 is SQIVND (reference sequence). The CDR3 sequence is CASSAWYDYNEQFF. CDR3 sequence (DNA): TGTGCCAGTAGTGCATGGTACGACTACAATGAGCAGTTCTTC.

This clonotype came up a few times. CDR3: CASSPREERDDEQYF. CDR3 nucleotide sequence: TGCGCCAGCAGCCCCCGGGAGGAGCGGGATGACGAGCAGTACTTC. The chain couples TRBV5-1 to TRBJ2-7; TRBD2 matches at 7 bases. The CDR3 is made up of 15 amino acids. V lost 4 bases and J lost 5; bases outside the gene matches: 12. The germline gives CDR1 SGHRS, CDR2 YFSETQ.

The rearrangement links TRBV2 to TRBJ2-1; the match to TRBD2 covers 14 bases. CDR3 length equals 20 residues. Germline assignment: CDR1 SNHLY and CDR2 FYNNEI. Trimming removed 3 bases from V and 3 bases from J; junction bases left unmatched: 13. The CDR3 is CASSEGEETSGGAVYNEQFF. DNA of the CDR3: TGTGCCAGCAGTGAGGGGGAGGAGACTAGCGGGGGGGCGGTCTACAATGAGCAGTTCTTC.

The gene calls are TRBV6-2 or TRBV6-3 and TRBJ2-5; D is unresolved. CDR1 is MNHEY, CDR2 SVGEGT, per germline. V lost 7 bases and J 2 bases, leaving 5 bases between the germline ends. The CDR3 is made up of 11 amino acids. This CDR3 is CASTEQETQYF. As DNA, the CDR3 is TGTGCCAGCACCGAACAAGAGACCCAGTACTTC.

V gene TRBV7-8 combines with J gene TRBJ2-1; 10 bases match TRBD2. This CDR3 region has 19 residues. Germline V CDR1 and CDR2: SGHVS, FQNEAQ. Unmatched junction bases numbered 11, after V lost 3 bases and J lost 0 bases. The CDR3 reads CASSFSSGSVLSSYNEQFF. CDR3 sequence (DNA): TGTGCCAGCAGCTTCTCTAGCGGGAGTGTCCTTAGCTCCTACAATGAGCAGTTCTTC.

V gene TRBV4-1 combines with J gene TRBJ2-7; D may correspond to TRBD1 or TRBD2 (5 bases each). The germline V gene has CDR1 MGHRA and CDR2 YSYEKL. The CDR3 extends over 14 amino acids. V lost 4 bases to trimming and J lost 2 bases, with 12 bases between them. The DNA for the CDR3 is TGCGCCAGCAGCCTCCGGGACGGAACCTACGAGCAGTACTTC. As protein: CASSLRDGTYEQYF.

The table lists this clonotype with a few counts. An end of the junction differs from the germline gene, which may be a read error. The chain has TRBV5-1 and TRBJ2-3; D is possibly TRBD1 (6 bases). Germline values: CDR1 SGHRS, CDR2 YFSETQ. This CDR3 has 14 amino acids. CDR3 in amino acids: CASSRDTRTDTQYF. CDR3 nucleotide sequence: TGTGCCAGCAGTAGGGACACTCGCACAGATACGCAGTATTTT.

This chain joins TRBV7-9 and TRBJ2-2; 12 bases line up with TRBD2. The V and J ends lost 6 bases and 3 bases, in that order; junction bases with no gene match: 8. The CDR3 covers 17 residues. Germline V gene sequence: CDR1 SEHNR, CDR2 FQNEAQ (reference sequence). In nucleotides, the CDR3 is TGTGCCAGCAGTTCGCTAGCGGGAGGGCCGCACACCGGGGAGCTGTTTTTT. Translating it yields CASSSLAGGPHTGELFF.

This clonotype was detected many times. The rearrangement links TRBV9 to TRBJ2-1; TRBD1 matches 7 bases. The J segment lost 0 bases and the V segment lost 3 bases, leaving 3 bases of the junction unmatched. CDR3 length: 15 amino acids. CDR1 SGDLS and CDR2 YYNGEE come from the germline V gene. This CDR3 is CASSARDSSYNEQFF. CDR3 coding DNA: TGTGCCAGCAGCGCCCGGGACAGCTCCTACAATGAGCAGTTCTTC.

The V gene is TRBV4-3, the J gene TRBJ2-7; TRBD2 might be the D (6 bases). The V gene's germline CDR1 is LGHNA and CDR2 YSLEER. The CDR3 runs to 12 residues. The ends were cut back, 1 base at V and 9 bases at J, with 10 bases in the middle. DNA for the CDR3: TGCGCCAGCAGCCAAGTACCGGGGGTGCAGTACTTC. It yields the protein CASSQVPGVQYF.

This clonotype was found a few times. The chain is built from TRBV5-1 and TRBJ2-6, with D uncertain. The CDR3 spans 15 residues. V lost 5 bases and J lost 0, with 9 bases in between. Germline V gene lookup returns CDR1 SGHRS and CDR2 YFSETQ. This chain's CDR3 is CASSYDPSGANVLTF. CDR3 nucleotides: TGCGCCAGCAGTTATGATCCCTCTGGGGCCAACGTCCTGACTTTC.

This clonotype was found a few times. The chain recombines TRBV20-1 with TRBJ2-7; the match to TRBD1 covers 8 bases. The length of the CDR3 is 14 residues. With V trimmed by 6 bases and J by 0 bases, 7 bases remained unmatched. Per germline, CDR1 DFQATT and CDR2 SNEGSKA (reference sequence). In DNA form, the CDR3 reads TGCAGTGCCAGGGGGCGGATGAGCTCCTACGAGCAGTACTTC. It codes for CSARGRMSSYEQYF.

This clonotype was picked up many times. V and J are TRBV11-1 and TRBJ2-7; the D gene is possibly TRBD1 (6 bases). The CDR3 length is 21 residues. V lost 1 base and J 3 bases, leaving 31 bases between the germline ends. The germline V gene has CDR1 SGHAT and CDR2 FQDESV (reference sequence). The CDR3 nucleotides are TGTGCCAGCAGCTTAGTACGGCCCCTCCGTCCAGGGGCCTTATTGATCTACGAGCAGTACTTC. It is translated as CASSLVRPLRPGALLIYEQYF. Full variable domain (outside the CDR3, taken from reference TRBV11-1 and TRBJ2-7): EAEVAQSPRYKITEKSQAVAFWCDPISGHATLYWYRQILGQGPELLVQFQDESVVDDSQLPKDRFSAERLKGVDSTLKIQPAELGDSAMYLCASSLVRPLRPGALLIYEQYFGPGTRLTVT.

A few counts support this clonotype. The CDR3 protein is CASTLQGSGANVLTF. The CDR3 DNA follows: TGTGCCAGCACCCTTCAGGGATCTGGGGCCAACGTCCTGACTTTC. J is TRBJ2-6 and V is TRBV3-1, with a tentative D call TRBD1 (5 bases). Germline V gene sequence: CDR1 LGHDT, CDR2 YNNKEL (reference sequence). The CDR3 covers 15 residues. V lost 7 bases and J lost 1, with 11 bases in between.

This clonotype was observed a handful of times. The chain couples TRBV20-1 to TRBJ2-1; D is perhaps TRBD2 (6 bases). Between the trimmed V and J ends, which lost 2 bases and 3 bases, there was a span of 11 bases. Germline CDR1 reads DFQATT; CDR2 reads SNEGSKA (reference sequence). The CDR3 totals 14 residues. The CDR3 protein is CSARLSGVYNEQFF. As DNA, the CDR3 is TGCAGTGCTAGACTCTCGGGAGTCTACAATGAGCAGTTCTTC.

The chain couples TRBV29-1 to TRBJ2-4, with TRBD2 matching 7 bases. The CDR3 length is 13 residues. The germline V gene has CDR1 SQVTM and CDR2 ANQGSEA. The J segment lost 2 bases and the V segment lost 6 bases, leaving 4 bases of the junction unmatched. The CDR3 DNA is TGCAGCGTGGGGGGGGGGACCAAAAACATTCAGTACTTC. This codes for CSVGGGTKNIQYF. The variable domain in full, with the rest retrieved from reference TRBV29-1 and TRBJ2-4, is SAVISQKPSRDICQRGTSLTIQCQVDSQVTMMFWYRQQPGQSLTLIATANQGSEATYESGFVIDKFPISRPNLTFSTLTVSNMSPEDSSIYLCSVGGGTKNIQYFGAGTRLSVL.

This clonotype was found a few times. The CDR3 DNA sequence: TGTGCCAGCAGCTTAGGTCTGTTCTACAATGAGCAGTTCTTC. The encoded protein is CASSLGLFYNEQFF. The rearrangement uses TRBV7-2 and TRBJ2-1; D unresolved. Per germline, CDR1 SGHTA and CDR2 FQGNSA. The CDR3 consists of 14 residues. The ends were cut back, 1 base at V and 3 bases at J, with 7 bases in the middle.

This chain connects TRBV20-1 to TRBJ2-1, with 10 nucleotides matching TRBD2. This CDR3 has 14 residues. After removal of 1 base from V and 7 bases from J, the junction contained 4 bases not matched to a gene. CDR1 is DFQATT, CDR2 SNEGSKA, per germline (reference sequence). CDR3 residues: CSARVTSGNNEQFF. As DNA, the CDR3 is TGCAGTGCTAGAGTAACTAGCGGGAATAATGAGCAGTTCTTC.

The CDR3 is CASSLVGQNYEQYF. In DNA form, the CDR3 reads TGCGCCAGCAGCTTGGTGGGACAGAACTACGAGCAGTACTTC. The gene calls are TRBV5-1 and TRBJ2-7; TRBD1 agrees at 7 bases. The CDR3 is 14 amino acids. Germline values: CDR1 SGHRS, CDR2 YFSETQ. V dropped 0 bases and J dropped 3; count of bases not matched to a gene: 3.

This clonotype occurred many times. CDR3 loop: CASSSRTLGNSPLHF. The CDR3 bases are TGTGCCAGCAGTTCACGGACGTTGGGAAATTCACCCCTCCACTTT. The genes are TRBV12-3 or TRBV12-4 and TRBJ1-6, with D unresolved. This CDR3 comprises 15 residues. Trimming took 4 bases from V and 7 from J, leaving 14 bases between them.

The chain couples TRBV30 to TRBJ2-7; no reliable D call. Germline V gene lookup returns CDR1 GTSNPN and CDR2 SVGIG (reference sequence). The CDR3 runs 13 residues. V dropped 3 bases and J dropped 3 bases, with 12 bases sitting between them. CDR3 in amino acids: CAWRTKSHYEQYF. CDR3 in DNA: TGTGCCTGGAGAACGAAATCCCACTACGAGCAGTACTTC.

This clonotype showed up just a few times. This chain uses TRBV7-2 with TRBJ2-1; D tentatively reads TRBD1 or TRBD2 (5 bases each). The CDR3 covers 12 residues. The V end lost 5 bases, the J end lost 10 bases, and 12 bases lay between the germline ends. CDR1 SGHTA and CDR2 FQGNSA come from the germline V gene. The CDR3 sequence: CASSPWGSEQFF. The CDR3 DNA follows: TGTGCCAGCAGCCCCTGGGGGAGCGAGCAGTTCTTC.

CDR3: CASSQLAGGRYEQYF. CDR3 nucleotides: TGTGCCAGCAGCCAACTAGCGGGAGGGAGATACGAGCAGTACTTC. The chain has TRBV3-1 and TRBJ2-7; TRBD2 aligns across 12 bases. CDR3 size: 15 residues. V lost 2 bases, J lost 4 bases, and 3 bases stayed unmatched. CDR1 is LGHDT, CDR2 YNNKEL, per germline (reference sequence).